The next 28 T cell receptor beta chains were all read from a single sample in a study of memory CD4+ T cells and cytomegalovirus serostatus. The sort gate was single viable CD3+CD4+CD8-CD45RO+ cells for memory CD4+ T cells. Some clones are missing from TCRdb's copy, which holds only in-frame ones; the method was immunoSEQ multiplex PCR. Seen here are tens of thousands of clones, about four fifths observed once, and the top ten hold 1% to 1.3%. Sample: memory CD4+ T cells from blood. These receptors were obtained from an adult in good health and CMV-seronegative.

The CDR3 nucleotides are TGCAGCGTTACTCACCTCGCCGCAGGAGTAATAAATGAGCAGTTCTTC. Its translation: CSVTHLAAGVINEQFF. The rearrangement joins TRBV29-1 to TRBJ2-1; unclear D gene. The germline V gene encodes CDR1 SQVTM and CDR2 ANQGSEA. The V end was cut by 5 bases, the J end by 7 bases, with 24 bases between. The CDR3 is 16 amino acids.

The rearrangement joins TRBV4-1 to TRBJ2-1, with TRBD2 identical over 7 bases. V lost 4 bases to trimming and J lost 3 bases; unmatched junction nucleotides: 6. Germline V lookup: CDR1 MGHRA, CDR2 YSYEKL. The CDR3 extends over 15 amino acids. CDR3 region: CASSRTGTNYNEQFF. Here the CDR3 DNA reads TGCGCCAGCAGCCGGACTGGGACTAACTACAATGAGCAGTTCTTC.

This clone occurred once. The chain couples TRBV30 to TRBJ2-3, with TRBD1 as a possible D gene (5 bases). The CDR3 loop spans 14 amino acids. The germline V gene encodes CDR1 GTSNPN and CDR2 SVGIG (reference sequence). The ends were cut back, 2 bases at V and 3 bases at J, with 12 bases in the middle. The CDR3 region has the DNA TGTGCCTGGAGTCGCCAGGGTAGTACAGATACGCAGTATTTT. This codes for CAWSRQGSTDTQYF.

The rearrangement uses TRBV5-6 and TRBJ1-2; D is perhaps TRBD1 (5 bases). This CDR3 comprises 15 residues. Between the trimmed V and J ends, which lost 7 bases and 2 bases, there was a span of 18 bases. Looked up from germline, CDR1 is SGHDT and CDR2 is YYEEEE. CDR3 sequence (DNA): TGTGCCAGCCTTGATTGGGTAGGGGCGAACTATGGCTACACCTTC. Its translation: CASLDWVGANYGYTF.

This rearrangement joins TRBV19 to TRBJ2-5; D not resolved. The CDR3 extends over 15 amino acids. The germline gives CDR1 LNHDA, CDR2 SQIVND (reference sequence). Trimming took off 3 bases at V and 0 bases at J, with 11 bases between the two ends. The CDR3 spells CASSIRGRNQETQYF. CDR3 coding DNA: TGTGCCAGTAGTATTAGAGGACGGAACCAAGAGACCCAGTACTTC.

The chain uses TRBV30 and TRBJ1-1, with a weak D call TRBD1 (6 bases). The CDR3 loop spans 14 amino acids. Trimming took 5 bases from V and 4 from J, leaving 17 bases between them. CDR1 GTSNPN and CDR2 SVGIG come from the germline V gene (reference sequence). CDR3 sequence reads: CAWDPGTLGTEAFF. The CDR3 DNA follows: TGTGCCTGGGACCCCGGGACATTGGGCACTGAAGCTTTCTTT.

This chain joins TRBV18 and TRBJ1-1, with 10 bases identical to TRBD1. V lost 5 bases and J lost 8; bases outside the gene matches: 11. Germline CDR1 is KGHSH and CDR2 is LQKENI. CDR3 length equals 15 residues. In DNA form, the CDR3 reads TGTGCCAGCTCAACAACCGGGACAGGGGAGGCCGAAGCTTTCTTT. This sequence encodes CASSTTGTGEAEAFF.

V usage is TRBV19 and J usage is TRBJ2-3; 13 nucleotides agree with TRBD2. Germline CDR1 and CDR2: LNHDA and SQIVND (reference sequence). After removal of 4 bases from V and 5 bases from J, the junction contained 3 bases not matched to a gene. The CDR3 totals 15 residues. CDR3 sequence reads: CASSRRLAGGDTQYF. The DNA for the CDR3 is TGTGCCAGTAGTAGACGACTAGCGGGAGGAGATACGCAGTATTTT.

The table lists this clone with a few counts. V gene TRBV5-4 combines with J gene TRBJ1-2; D is unclear. This CDR3 spans 14 amino acids. Germline V gives CDR1 SGHNT, CDR2 YYREEE (reference sequence). Between the trimmed V and J ends, which lost 1 base and 2 bases, there was a span of 9 bases. DNA for the CDR3: TGTGCCAGCAGCTTGAGCGCGGGCAACTATGGCTACACCTTC. Protein: CASSLSAGNYGYTF.

The chain has TRBV13 and TRBJ2-7; 11 bases agree with TRBD2. V gave up 3 bases and J gave up 6 bases; unmatched junction bases: 10. The germline CDR1 and CDR2 sequences are PRHDT and FYEKMQ (reference sequence). The CDR3 has 16 residues. CDR3 sequence reads: CASSFLKGLAESEQYF. The CDR3 bases are TGTGCCAGCAGCTTTCTAAAGGGACTAGCGGAGAGCGAGCAGTACTTC.

This chain links TRBV11-3 with TRBJ2-4; TRBD1 is a possible D gene (6 bases). CDR3 size: 17 residues. Germline V gene data show CDR1 as SGHNT and CDR2 as YENEEA. Trimming pared 5 bases from V and 0 bases from J, leaving 17 bases between. The CDR3 region is CASSASRTVLAKNIQYF. The CDR3 DNA sequence: TGTGCCAGCAGCGCCAGCCGGACAGTTCTAGCCAAAAACATTCAGTACTTC.

The rearrangement joins TRBV4-2 to TRBJ2-2, with D unclear. Germline V CDR1 and CDR2: LGHNA, YNFKEQ. V was pared by 0 bases and J by 6 bases, with 5 bases between. The CDR3 has 13 residues. The CDR3 spells CASSQDSAGELFF. CDR3 sequence (DNA): TGTGCCAGCAGCCAAGATTCAGCCGGGGAGCTGTTTTTT.

This clone has a handful of counts. The chain is built from TRBV30 and TRBJ1-4; maybe TRBD1 (6 bases). Germline CDR1 reads GTSNPN; CDR2 reads SVGIG (reference sequence). This CDR3 has 12 residues. V lost 3 bases and J lost 7, with 9 bases in between. Here the CDR3 reads CAWRDSGEKLFF. CDR3 in DNA: TGTGCCTGGAGGGACAGTGGTGAAAAACTGTTTTTT.

This clone was counted a single time. The junction shows a germline mismatch at one end, possibly a read error. V usage is TRBV2 and J usage is TRBJ2-7, with D perhaps matching TRBD1 (6 bases). This CDR3 spans 12 amino acids. Germline-derived CDR1 and CDR2 are SNHLY and FYNNEI. CDR3 coding DNA: TGTGCCAGCAGGAGGGACACCTACGGGCAGTACTTC. This translates into CASRRDTYGQYF. The entire variable domain, with the rest obtained from reference TRBV2 and TRBJ2-7, is as follows: EPEVTQTPSHQVTQMGQEVILRCVPISNHLYFYWYRQILGQKVEFLVSFYNNEISEKSEIFDDQFSVERPDGSNFTLKIRSTKLEDSAMYFCASRRDTYGQYFGPGTRLTVT.

This clone was counted a single time. V is TRBV19 and J is TRBJ2-2; a possible D gene is TRBD1 (5 bases). Germline CDR1 and CDR2: LNHDA and SQIVND (reference sequence). V gave up 9 bases and J gave up 1 base, with 9 bases separating them. CDR3 length: 13 residues. The CDR3, as DNA: TGTGCCAGCTATGACAGGAACACCGGGGAGCTGTTTTTT. Translated, it gives CASYDRNTGELFF.

CDR3 region: CASSEWGLADSTDTQYF. CDR3 nucleotides: TGTGCCAGCAGTGAATGGGGACTAGCGGATAGCACAGATACGCAGTATTTT. The genes are TRBV6-1 and TRBJ2-3; 11 nucleotides agree with TRBD2. Germline CDR1 MNHNS, CDR2 SASEGT. The CDR3 runs 17 residues. Unmatched junction bases numbered 4, after V lost 2 bases and J lost 0 bases.

V is TRBV11-3 and J is TRBJ2-3, with 10 bases lining up with TRBD2. CDR1 and CDR2 (germline): SGHNT, YENEEA. The CDR3 runs to 16 residues. The trim removed 5 bases at V and 2 bases at J, leaving 7 bases unmatched. Here the CDR3 reads CASSASGRGVTDTQYF. The CDR3 DNA follows: TGTGCCAGCAGCGCAAGCGGGAGGGGGGTCACAGATACGCAGTATTTT.

This clone was found a few times. The rearrangement uses TRBV5-8 and TRBJ2-7; D tentatively reads TRBD1 or TRBD2 (5 bases each). CDR1 SGHTS and CDR2 YDEGEE come from the germline V gene. Trimming removed 2 bases at V and 5 bases at J, with 20 bases between. CDR3 length equals 16 residues. The CDR3 is CASSLLTGTVPHEQYF. CDR3 sequence (DNA): TGTGCCAGCAGCTTACTGACCGGGACGGTCCCCCACGAGCAGTACTTC.

This chain joins TRBV5-4 and TRBJ2-3; D is tentatively TRBD1 or TRBD2 (5 bases each). CDR1 is SGHNT, CDR2 YYREEE, per germline (reference sequence). The CDR3 extends over 18 amino acids. Trimming cost V 4 bases and J 4 bases, with 25 bases left between them. The CDR3 DNA reads as TGTGCCAGCAGCCCCACCCCGGGCTGGGGGAGTGGGGCAGATACGCAGTATTTT. Translation gives CASSPTPGWGSGADTQYF. The full variable domain, completed using reference TRBV5-4 and TRBJ2-3, is ETGVTQSPTHLIKTRGQQVTLRCSSQSGHNTVSWYQQALGQGPQFIFQYYREEENGRGNFPPRFSGLQFPNYSSELNVNALELDDSALYLCASSPTPGWGSGADTQYFGPGTRLTVL.

This chain uses TRBV18 with TRBJ2-5, with a tentative D call TRBD1 (5 bases). The J call could be wrong; TRBJ2-7 is a better fit for the DNA end. The V gene's germline CDR1 is KGHSH and CDR2 LQKENI. This CDR3 has 12 amino acids. The CDR3 here is CASSLSRDEQYF. The DNA of the CDR3 is TGTGCCAGCTCACTCTCCAGGGACGAGCAGTACTTC.

V and J are TRBV11-2 and TRBJ1-1; 8 nucleotides align to TRBD1. Germline loops: CDR1 SGHAT, CDR2 FQNNGV. CDR3 length: 14 residues. With V trimmed by 6 bases and J by 4 bases, 7 bases remained unmatched. The CDR3 sequence: CASSPGGAGTEAFF. The CDR3 DNA follows: TGTGCCAGCAGTCCAGGGGGCGCCGGCACTGAAGCTTTCTTT. Complete variable domain (other parts from reference TRBV11-2 and TRBJ1-1): EAGVAQSPRYKIIEKRQSVAFWCNPISGHATLYWYQQILGQGPKLLIQFQNNGVVDDSQLPKDRFSAERLKGVDSTLKIQPAKLEDSAVYLCASSPGGAGTEAFFGQGTRLTVV.

This clone occurred once. J is TRBJ2-2 and V is TRBV2; D is undetermined. This CDR3 has 13 residues. With 1 base removed from V and 6 bases from J, the gap between germline ends came to 6 bases. Germline V gene sequence: CDR1 SNHLY, CDR2 FYNNEI. CDR3 sequence: CASSEEASGELFF. The CDR3 DNA reads as TGTGCCAGCAGTGAAGAGGCATCCGGGGAGCTGTTTTTT.

This clone occurred a few times. The chain recombines TRBV7-8 with TRBJ1-3, with D possibly being TRBD1 (5 bases). The CDR3 is 16 residues long. The germline V gene has CDR1 SGHVS and CDR2 FQNEAQ. The V end lost 2 bases, the J end lost 1 base, and 12 bases lay between the germline ends. In DNA form, the CDR3 reads TGTGCCAGCAGCTTAATAACGGCAGGGTCTGGAAACACCATATATTTT. This encodes CASSLITAGSGNTIYF.

CDR3 sequence reads: CASSQIAGTNPSDNEQFF. The CDR3 nucleotides are TGTGCCAGCAGCCAGATCGCCGGGACTAACCCCTCTGACAATGAGCAGTTCTTC. The chain employs TRBV4-2 and TRBJ2-1, with 7 nucleotides matching TRBD2. CDR3 length equals 18 residues. The germline V gene encodes CDR1 LGHNA and CDR2 YNFKEQ. The V and J ends lost 3 bases and 5 bases, in that order; junction bases with no gene match: 16.

The chain is built from TRBV6-1 and TRBJ2-2; D may match TRBD1 or TRBD2 (7 bases each). Between the trimmed V and J ends, which lost 6 bases and 4 bases, there was a span of 15 bases. CDR1 and CDR2 (germline): MNHNS, SASEGT. CDR3 size: 15 residues. CDR3 in DNA: TGTGCCAGCAGCTTAGGGGGCGGGGGCACCGGGGAGCTGTTTTTT. It codes for CASSLGGGGTGELFF.

The CDR3 spells CASSGRDRGFGYEQYF. DNA for the CDR3: TGTGCCAGCAGCGGACGGGACAGGGGATTTGGCTACGAGCAGTACTTC. This rearrangement joins TRBV21-1 to TRBJ2-7; the table assigns TRBD1, which was not confirmed against the DNA. TRBV21-1 is a pseudogene segment. The CDR3 sequence is 16 residues long.

This chain links TRBV7-8 with TRBJ2-5; D is unclear. The CDR3 is 11 amino acids. CDR1 and CDR2 from the germline V gene are SGHVS and FQNEAQ. V dropped 2 bases and J dropped 6 bases, with 4 bases sitting between them. As DNA, the CDR3 is TGTGCCAGCAGCTTAATACAGACCCAGTACTTC. Amino acid sequence: CASSLIQTQYF.

The genes are TRBV18 and TRBJ2-1; D may be TRBD2 (6 bases). CDR1 KGHSH and CDR2 LQKENI come from the germline V gene. V was pared by 3 bases and J by 0 bases, with 9 bases between. This CDR3 spans 15 amino acids. For the CDR3, the DNA is TGTGCCAGCTCACCTAGCGGAAGCTCCTACAATGAGCAGTTCTTC. This sequence encodes CASSPSGSSYNEQFF.